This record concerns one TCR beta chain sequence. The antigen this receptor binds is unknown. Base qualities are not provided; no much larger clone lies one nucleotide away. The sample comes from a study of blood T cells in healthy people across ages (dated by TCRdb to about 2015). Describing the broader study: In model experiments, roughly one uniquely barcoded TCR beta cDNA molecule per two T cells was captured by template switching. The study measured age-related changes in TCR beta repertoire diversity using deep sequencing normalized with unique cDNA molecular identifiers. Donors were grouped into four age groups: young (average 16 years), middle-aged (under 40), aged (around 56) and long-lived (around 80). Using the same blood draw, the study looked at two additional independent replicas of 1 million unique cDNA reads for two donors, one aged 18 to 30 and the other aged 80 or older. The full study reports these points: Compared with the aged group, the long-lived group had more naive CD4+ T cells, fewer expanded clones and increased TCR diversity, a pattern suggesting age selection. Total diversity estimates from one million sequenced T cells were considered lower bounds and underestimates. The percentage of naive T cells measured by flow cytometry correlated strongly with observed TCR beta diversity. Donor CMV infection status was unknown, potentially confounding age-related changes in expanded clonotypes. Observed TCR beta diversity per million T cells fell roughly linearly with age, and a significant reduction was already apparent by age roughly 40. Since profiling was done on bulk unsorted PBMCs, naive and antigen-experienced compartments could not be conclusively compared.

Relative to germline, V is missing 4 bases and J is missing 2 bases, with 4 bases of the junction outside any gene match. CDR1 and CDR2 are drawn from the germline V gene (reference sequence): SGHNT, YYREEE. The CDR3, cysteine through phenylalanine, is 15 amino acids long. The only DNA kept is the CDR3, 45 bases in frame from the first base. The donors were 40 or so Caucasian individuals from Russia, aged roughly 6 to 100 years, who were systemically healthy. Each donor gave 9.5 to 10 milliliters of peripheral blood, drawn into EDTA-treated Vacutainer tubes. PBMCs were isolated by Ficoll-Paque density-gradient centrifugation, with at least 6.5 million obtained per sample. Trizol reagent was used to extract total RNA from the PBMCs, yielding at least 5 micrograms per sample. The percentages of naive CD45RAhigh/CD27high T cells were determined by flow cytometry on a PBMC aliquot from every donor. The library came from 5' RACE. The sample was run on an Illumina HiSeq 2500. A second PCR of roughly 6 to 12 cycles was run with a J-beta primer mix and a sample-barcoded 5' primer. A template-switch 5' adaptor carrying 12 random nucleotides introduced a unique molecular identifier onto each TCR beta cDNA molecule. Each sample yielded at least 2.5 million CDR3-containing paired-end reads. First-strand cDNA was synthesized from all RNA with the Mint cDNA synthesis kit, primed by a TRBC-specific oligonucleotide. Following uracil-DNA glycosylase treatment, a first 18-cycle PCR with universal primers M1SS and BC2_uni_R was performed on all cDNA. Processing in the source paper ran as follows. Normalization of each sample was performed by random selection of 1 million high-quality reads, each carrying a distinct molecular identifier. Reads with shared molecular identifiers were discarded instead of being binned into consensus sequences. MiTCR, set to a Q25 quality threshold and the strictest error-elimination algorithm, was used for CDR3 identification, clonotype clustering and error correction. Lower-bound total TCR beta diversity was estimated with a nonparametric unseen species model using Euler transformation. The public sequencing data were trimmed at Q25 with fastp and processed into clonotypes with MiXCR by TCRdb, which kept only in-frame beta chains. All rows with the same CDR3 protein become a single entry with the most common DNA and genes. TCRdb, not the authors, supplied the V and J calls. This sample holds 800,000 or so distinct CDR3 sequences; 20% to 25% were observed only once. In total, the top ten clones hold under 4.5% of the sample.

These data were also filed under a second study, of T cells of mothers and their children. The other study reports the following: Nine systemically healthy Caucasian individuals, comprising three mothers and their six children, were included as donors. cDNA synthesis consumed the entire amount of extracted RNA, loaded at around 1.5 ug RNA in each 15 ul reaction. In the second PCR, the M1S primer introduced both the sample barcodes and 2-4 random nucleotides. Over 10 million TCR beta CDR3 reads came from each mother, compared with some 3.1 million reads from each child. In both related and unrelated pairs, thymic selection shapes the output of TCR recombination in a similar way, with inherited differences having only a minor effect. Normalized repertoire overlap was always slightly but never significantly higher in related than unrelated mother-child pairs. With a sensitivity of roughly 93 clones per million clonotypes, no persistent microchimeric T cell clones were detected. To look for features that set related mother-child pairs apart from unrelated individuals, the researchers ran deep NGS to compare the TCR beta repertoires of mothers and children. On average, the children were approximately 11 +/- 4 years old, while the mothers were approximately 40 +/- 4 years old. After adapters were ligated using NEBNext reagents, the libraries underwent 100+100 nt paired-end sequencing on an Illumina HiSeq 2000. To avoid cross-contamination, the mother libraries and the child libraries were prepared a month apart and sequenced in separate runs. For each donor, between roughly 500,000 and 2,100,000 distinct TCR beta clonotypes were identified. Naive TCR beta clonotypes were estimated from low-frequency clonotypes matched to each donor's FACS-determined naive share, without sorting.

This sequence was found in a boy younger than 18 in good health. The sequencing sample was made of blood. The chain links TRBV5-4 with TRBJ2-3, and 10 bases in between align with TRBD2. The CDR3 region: CASSPGLAITDTQYF. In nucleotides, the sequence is TGTGCCAGCAGCCCGGGACTAGCGATCACAGATACGCAGTATTTT.